One sample yielded the 16 T cell receptor beta chains listed below, sequenced in a study of cytomegalovirus exposure and HLA in healthy donors. 13 Jbeta primers and 60 Vbeta primers were used for the PCR. The method was immunoSEQ multiplex PCR; TCRdb's version includes in-frame clones alone and lacks a portion of them. This table holds around 160,000 clones, roughly 77% found once. The specimen was PBMCs. The receptors derive from a man aged 50-59 years in good health and CMV-seropositive.

This chain joins TRBV4-3 and TRBJ2-7, with 7 bases fitting TRBD1. The length of the CDR3 is 15 residues. Trimming cost V 3 bases and J 2 bases; bases outside gene matches: 7. The germline V gene encodes CDR1 LGHNA and CDR2 YSLEER. DNA of the CDR3: TGCGCCAGCAGCCAGGGACAGACTGCGACCTACGAGCAGTACTTC. This codes for CASSQGQTATYEQYF.

The chain uses TRBV7-2 and TRBJ2-1; 8 bases map to TRBD1. V shed 9 bases, J shed 4 bases, and the junction held 11 bases outside the gene matches. The CDR3 spans 15 residues. The germline V gene has CDR1 SGHTA and CDR2 FQGNSA. The CDR3 sequence is CASCADRANYNEQFF. The CDR3 region has the DNA TGTGCCAGTTGCGCGGACAGGGCAAATTACAATGAGCAGTTCTTC. Complete variable domain (other parts from reference TRBV7-2 and TRBJ2-1): GAGVSQSPSNKVTEKGKDVELRCDPISGHTALYWYRQSLGQGLEFLIYFQGNSAPDKSGLPSDRFSAERTGGSVSTLTIQRTQQEDSAVYLCASCADRANYNEQFFGPGTRLTVL.

The table lists this clone with a few counts. The rearrangement joins TRBV7-9 to TRBJ2-1; 12 nucleotides align to TRBD2. CDR3 size: 16 residues. The germline V gene has CDR1 SEHNR and CDR2 FQNEAQ (reference sequence). The V segment lost 1 base and the J segment 6 bases; nucleotides outside the gene matches: 4. The CDR3 spells CASSLVVTSGGNEQFF. In DNA form, the CDR3 reads TGTGCCAGCAGCTTAGTTGTGACTAGCGGGGGCAATGAGCAGTTCTTC.

The chain uses TRBV5-1 and TRBJ2-1, with D possibly being TRBD2 (6 bases). CDR3 length equals 13 residues. Germline V gene data show CDR1 as SGHRS and CDR2 as YFSETQ. V was clipped by 6 bases and J by 7 bases, with 14 bases between them. The CDR3 region has the DNA TGCGCCAGCACAGCGGCCGCGGGAAATGAGCAGTTCTTC. This translates into CASTAAAGNEQFF.

This clone appeared a single time. The chain employs TRBV7-9 and TRBJ2-3, with D possibly being TRBD2 (6 bases). The ends were cut back, 4 bases at V and 0 bases at J, with 20 bases in the middle. The CDR3 consists of 18 residues. Per the germline V gene, CDR1 is SEHNR and CDR2 is FQNEAQ (reference sequence). This CDR3 is CASSSPNGGAISTDTQYF. The CDR3 DNA reads as TGTGCCAGCAGCTCCCCAAACGGCGGGGCGATTAGCACAGATACGCAGTATTTT.

The V and J genes are TRBV4-3 and TRBJ2-2; TRBD1 is a possible D gene (5 bases). The length of the CDR3 is 20 residues. Germline V gene lookup returns CDR1 LGHNA and CDR2 YSLEER. V dropped 4 bases and J dropped 1 base, with 25 bases sitting between them. CDR3 region: CASSLLSLNTGVGNTGELFF. The CDR3 nucleotides read TGCGCCAGCAGCCTCCTTAGCCTAAATACAGGAGTTGGGAACACCGGGGAGCTGTTTTTT.

The gene calls are TRBV15 and TRBJ2-7; tentatively, D is TRBD2 (6 bases). The V and J ends lost 0 bases and 6 bases respectively, with 9 bases between them. There are 13 residues in the CDR3. Germline-derived CDR1 and CDR2 are LNHNV and YYDKDF (reference sequence). CDR3 amino acids: CATSRDGRREQYF. The CDR3 nucleotides are TGTGCCACCAGCAGAGATGGGAGGCGCGAGCAGTACTTC.

This sequence joins TRBV19 and TRBJ1-1, with D possibly TRBD1 on 5 matching bases. The germline V gene has CDR1 LNHDA and CDR2 SQIVND (reference sequence). CDR3 length: 11 amino acids. With 4 bases removed from V and 5 bases from J, the gap between germline ends came to 5 bases. CDR3 sequence (DNA): TGTGCCAGTAGTAGACAGACTGAAGCTTTCTTT. Amino acids: CASSRQTEAFF. Full variable domain (remainder filled in from reference TRBV19 and TRBJ1-1): DGGITQSPKYLFRKEGQNVTLSCEQNLNHDAMYWYRQDPGQGLRLIYYSQIVNDFQKGDIAEGYSVSREKKESFPLTVTSAQKNPTAFYLCASSRQTEAFFGQGTRLTVV.

The J gene is TRBJ2-3, the V gene TRBV5-4; D is unclear. The CDR3 spans 16 residues. Germline CDR1 SGHNT, CDR2 YYREEE (reference sequence). Trimming stripped 0 bases from V and 2 bases from J, with 13 bases between. The CDR3 loop is CASSLAFDSPTDTQYF. DNA for the CDR3: TGTGCCAGCAGCTTGGCTTTCGACTCTCCCACAGATACGCAGTATTTT.

This clone was recorded once. The V and J genes are TRBV2 and TRBJ2-2; 9 positions agree with TRBD1. The CDR3 length is 15 residues. V lost 6 bases to trimming and J lost 5 bases; unmatched junction nucleotides: 7. From germline, CDR1 is SNHLY and CDR2 FYNNEI. CDR3: CASSRDRADTGELFF. The CDR3 coding sequence is TGTGCCAGCAGCCGGGACAGGGCCGATACCGGGGAGCTGTTTTTT.

This clone was counted a few times. Other DNA sequences in this specimen translate into the identical CDR3. The rearrangement uses TRBV28 and TRBJ1-1, with TRBD1 matching over 8 bases. The CDR3 sequence is 14 residues long. V trimming: 5 bases; J trimming: 5 bases; junction bases outside the gene matches: 7. The V gene's germline CDR1 is MDHEN and CDR2 SYDVKM. This chain's CDR3 is CASSPWTGSTEAFF. Written as DNA, the CDR3 is TGTGCCAGCAGTCCATGGACAGGGAGTACTGAAGCTTTCTTT. The full variable domain, its missing parts supplied by reference TRBV28 and TRBJ1-1, is DVKVTQSSRYLVKRTGEKVFLECVQDMDHENMFWYRQDPGLGLRLIYFSYDVKMKEKGDIPEGYSVSREKKERFSLILESASTNQTSMYLCASSPWTGSTEAFFGQGTRLTVV.

The chain uses TRBV30 and TRBJ2-1; TRBD1 matches 10 bases. After removal of 5 bases from V and 7 bases from J, the junction contained 8 bases not matched to a gene. Germline V gives CDR1 GTSNPN, CDR2 SVGIG (reference sequence). The CDR3 consists of 14 residues. CDR3 coding DNA: TGTGCCTGGGGGGGACAGGGGATAAGGAATGAGCAGTTCTTC. This translates into CAWGGQGIRNEQFF. Full variable domain (missing parts from reference TRBV30 and TRBJ2-1): SQTIHQWPATLVQPVGSPLSLECTVEGTSNPNLYWYRQAAGRGLQLLFYSVGIGQISSEVPQNLSASRPQDRQFILSSKKLLLSDSGFYLCAWGGQGIRNEQFFGPGTRLTVL.

This rearrangement joins TRBV6-6 to TRBJ2-3; 9 nucleotides agree with TRBD1. Germline CDR1 and CDR2: MNHNY and SVGAGI (reference sequence). CDR3 size: 15 residues. V shed 5 bases, J shed 3 bases, and the junction held 6 bases outside the gene matches. The CDR3 DNA sequence: TGTGCCAGCAGTCGACAGGGGGATTCGACAGATACGCAGTATTTT. Translating it yields CASSRQGDSTDTQYF.

This chain uses TRBV2 with TRBJ1-5, with D tentatively TRBD1 (5 bases). This CDR3 has 15 residues. Per the germline V gene, CDR1 is SNHLY and CDR2 is FYNNEI. Trimming took off 2 bases at V and 10 bases at J, with 18 bases between the two ends. Here the CDR3 DNA reads TGTGCCAGCAGTGAATTGGCGCTAGGGGCAGAACCCCAGCATTTT. Amino acid sequence: CASSELALGAEPQHF.

Only one count was recorded for this clone. The CDR3 coding sequence is TGTGCCAGCAGCCCAACTAGCGGGGGGGCGGCAGAGCAGTACTTC. Translated: CASSPTSGGAAEQYF. This sequence joins TRBV7-7 and TRBJ2-7, with 13 nucleotides matching TRBD2. V lost 5 bases to trimming and J lost 7 bases; unmatched junction nucleotides: 8. Germline loops: CDR1 SSHAT, CDR2 FNYEAQ (reference sequence). The CDR3 is 15 amino acids.

The CDR3 reads CAISELWGVPQPQHF. The DNA of the CDR3 is TGTGCCATCAGTGAGTTATGGGGGGTGCCTCAGCCCCAGCATTTT. The chain couples TRBV10-3 to TRBJ1-5; the D gene is possibly TRBD1 (5 bases). From germline, CDR1 is ENHRY and CDR2 SYGVKD. The length of the CDR3 is 15 residues. The V end was cut by 1 base, the J end by 6 bases, with 13 bases between.